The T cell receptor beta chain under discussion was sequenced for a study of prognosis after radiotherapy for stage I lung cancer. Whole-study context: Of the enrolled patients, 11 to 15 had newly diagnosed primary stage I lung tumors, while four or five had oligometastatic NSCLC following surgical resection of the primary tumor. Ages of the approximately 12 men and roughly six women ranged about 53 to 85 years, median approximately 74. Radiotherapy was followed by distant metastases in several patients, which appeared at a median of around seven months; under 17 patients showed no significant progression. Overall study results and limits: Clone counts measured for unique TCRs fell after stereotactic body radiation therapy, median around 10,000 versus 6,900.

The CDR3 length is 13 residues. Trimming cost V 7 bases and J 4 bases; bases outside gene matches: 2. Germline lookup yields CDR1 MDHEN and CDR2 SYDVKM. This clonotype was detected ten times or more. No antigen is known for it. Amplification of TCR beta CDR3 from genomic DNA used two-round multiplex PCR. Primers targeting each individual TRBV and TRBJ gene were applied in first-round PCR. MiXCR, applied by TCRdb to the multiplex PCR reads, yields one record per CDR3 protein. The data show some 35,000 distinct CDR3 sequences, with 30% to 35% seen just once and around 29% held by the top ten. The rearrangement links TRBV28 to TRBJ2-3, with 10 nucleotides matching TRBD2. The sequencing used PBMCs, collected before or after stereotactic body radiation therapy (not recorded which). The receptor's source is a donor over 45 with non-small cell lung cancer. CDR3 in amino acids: CASIAGGPDTQYF. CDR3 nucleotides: TGTGCCAGCATAGCGGGGGGCCCAGATACGCAGTATTTT.